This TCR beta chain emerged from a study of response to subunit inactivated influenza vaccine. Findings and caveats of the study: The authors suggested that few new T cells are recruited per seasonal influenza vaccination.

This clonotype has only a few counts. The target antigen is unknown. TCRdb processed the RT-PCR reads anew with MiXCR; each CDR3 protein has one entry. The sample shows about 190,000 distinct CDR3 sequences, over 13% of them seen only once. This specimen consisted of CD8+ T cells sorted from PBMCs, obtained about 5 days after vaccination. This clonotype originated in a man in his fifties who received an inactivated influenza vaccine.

The CDR3 region is CASSLDGGTGELFF. In DNA, the CDR3 is TGTGCCAGCAGCTTAGACGGTGGCACCGGGGAGCTGTTTTTT. The rearrangement joins TRBV11-2 to TRBJ2-2; D unclear. The CDR3 extends over 14 amino acids. V was shortened by 0 bases and J by 4 bases, with 6 bases between the two germline ends. Germline V lookup: CDR1 SGHAT, CDR2 FQNNGV.